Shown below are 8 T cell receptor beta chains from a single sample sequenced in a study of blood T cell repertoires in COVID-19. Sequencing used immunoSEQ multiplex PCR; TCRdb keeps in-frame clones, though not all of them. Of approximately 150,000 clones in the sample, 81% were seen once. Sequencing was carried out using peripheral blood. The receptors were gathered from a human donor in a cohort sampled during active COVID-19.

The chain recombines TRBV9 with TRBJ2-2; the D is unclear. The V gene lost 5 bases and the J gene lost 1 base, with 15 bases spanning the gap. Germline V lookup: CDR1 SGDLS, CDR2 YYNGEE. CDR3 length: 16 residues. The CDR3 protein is CASSPDLGRNTGELFF. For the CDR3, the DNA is TGTGCCAGCAGTCCAGATCTTGGGCGGAACACCGGGGAGCTGTTTTTT.

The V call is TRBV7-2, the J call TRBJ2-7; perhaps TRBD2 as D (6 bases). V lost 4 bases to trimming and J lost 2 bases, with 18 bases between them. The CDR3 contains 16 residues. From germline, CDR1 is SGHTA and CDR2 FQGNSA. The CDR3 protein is CASSSSGVAVPYEQYF. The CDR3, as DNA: TGTGCCAGCAGCTCCTCTGGGGTAGCGGTTCCCTACGAGCAGTACTTC.

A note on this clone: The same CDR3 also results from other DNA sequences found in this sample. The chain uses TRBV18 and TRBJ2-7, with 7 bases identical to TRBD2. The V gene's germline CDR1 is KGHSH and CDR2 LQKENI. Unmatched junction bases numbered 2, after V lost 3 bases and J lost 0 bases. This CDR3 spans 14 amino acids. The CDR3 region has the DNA TGTGCCAGCTCACCGGGGGGGAGCTCCTACGAGCAGTACTTC. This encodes CASSPGGSSYEQYF. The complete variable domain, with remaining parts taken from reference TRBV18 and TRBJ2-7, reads NAGVMQNPRHLVRRRGQEARLRCSPMKGHSHVYWYRQLPEEGLKFMVYLQKENIIDESGMPKERFSAEFPKEGPSILRIQQVVRGDSAAYFCASSPGGSSYEQYFGPGTRLTVT.

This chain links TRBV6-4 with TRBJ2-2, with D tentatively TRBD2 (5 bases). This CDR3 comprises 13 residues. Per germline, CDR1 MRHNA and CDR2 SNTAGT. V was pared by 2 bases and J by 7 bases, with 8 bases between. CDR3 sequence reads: CASSDNGIGELFF. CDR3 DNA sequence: TGTGCCAGCAGTGACAACGGGATCGGGGAGCTGTTTTTT.

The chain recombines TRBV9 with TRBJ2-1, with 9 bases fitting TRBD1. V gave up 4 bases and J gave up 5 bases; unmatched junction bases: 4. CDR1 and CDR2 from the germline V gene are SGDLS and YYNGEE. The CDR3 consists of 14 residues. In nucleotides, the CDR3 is TGTGCCAGCAGCTCGGGGACAGGGAACAATGAGCAGTTCTTC. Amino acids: CASSSGTGNNEQFF.

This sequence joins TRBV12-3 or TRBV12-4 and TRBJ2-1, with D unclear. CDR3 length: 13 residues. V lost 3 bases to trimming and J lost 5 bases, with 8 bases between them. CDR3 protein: CASSFTADNEQFF. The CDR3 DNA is TGTGCCAGCAGTTTTACGGCGGACAATGAGCAGTTCTTC.

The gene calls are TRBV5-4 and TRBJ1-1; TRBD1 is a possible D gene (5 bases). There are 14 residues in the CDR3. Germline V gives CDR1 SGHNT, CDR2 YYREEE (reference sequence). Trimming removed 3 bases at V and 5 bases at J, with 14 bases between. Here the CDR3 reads CASSSLRAKTEAFF. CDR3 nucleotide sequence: TGTGCCAGCAGCTCGCTCAGGGCGAAAACTGAAGCTTTCTTT. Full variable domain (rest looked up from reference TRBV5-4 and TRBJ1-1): ETGVTQSPTHLIKTRGQQVTLRCSSQSGHNTVSWYQQALGQGPQFIFQYYREEENGRGNFPPRFSGLQFPNYSSELNVNALELDDSALYLCASSSLRAKTEAFFGQGTRLTVV.

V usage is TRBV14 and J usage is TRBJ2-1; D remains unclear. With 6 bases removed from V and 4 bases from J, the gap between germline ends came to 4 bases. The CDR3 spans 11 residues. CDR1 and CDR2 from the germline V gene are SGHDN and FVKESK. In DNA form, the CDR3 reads TGTGCCAGCAGTCGTTACAATGAGCAGTTCTTC. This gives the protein CASSRYNEQFF.